This T cell receptor (beta chain) was observed in a study of shared clonotypes between healthy human individuals (dated by TCRdb to about 2020). About the study as a whole: The cohort comprised two women and a few men aged 18 to 49 years. To estimate repertoire size and how much clonotypes are shared between individuals, the study performed deep sequencing of blood TCR repertoires from roughly five healthy adults. For each donor, three plates each were used for CD4 naive and CD4 memory, two plates were used for CD8 naive, and one plate was used for CD8 memory. To increase sequencing depth and limit assay-specific biases, different laboratories used diverse techniques to prepare libraries and sequence TCR repertoires. Leukapheresis yielded between about 0.85 and 10 billion PBMCs per donor. Overall study results and their limits: Even with the large sequencing depth, rarefaction of the sorted-subset datasets indicated that sequencing was incomplete. Higher generation probabilities were observed for clonotypes shared by all four sorted-subset donors than for non-shared clonotypes. Sampling was restricted to blood, and TCR repertoires in tissues likely differ from the TCR repertoires found in blood. Pairwise subsampling led to the expectation that sequencing depth would affect the degree of clonotype sharing among donors. Sharing across a handful of donors was observed for around 5% of naive CD4, 3% to 3.5% of naive CD8, 2% to 2.5% of memory CD4, and roughly 0.43% of memory CD8 clonotypes. Naive subsets generally had larger estimated clonotype richness than memory subsets. The genetic and exposure-history diversity represented was limited by the small number of donors.

Healthy HIV-negative adults with no recently reported acute infections or vaccinations were included as donors. All donors were Caucasian adults living in Nashville, Tennessee, USA. CD4+ T cells were enriched by magnetic negative selection; naive cells were then positively selected on CD45RA, and the negative fraction formed the memory subset. After blood collection by leukapheresis, PBMCs were isolated using Ficoll-Histopaque density gradient centrifugation and then cryopreserved in the vapor phase of liquid nitrogen. Purity and quantity of every magnetically sorted T cell population were checked by analytical flow cytometry. Each sorted fraction had its genomic DNA isolated and then quantified by UV absorbance on a Nanodrop 2000c. The junction shows trimming of 0 bases on V and 0 bases on J, plus 12 bases between the germline ends. From the cysteine up to the phenylalanine, the CDR3 has a length of 16 residues. The retained sequence is limited to the CDR3, 48 bases, with the frame set at the first base. Looking up the germline V gene yields CDR1 SGHDT and CDR2 YYEEEE.

Using the deep immunoSEQ assay, TCR CDR3 regions were amplified from genomic DNA by multiplex PCR. For each cell subset, the extracted genomic DNA was distributed evenly across all wells of several immunoSEQ 96-well plates, and each plate served as one replicate. For sorted subsets, each replicate PCR was loaded with approximately 190 ng genomic DNA, equivalent to 30,000 or so T cell genomes. Purified libraries were measured with a Qubit 3.0 fluorometer, size-checked on a Bioanalyzer 2100, and measured again with the KAPA Library Quantification kit. Each immunoSEQ 96-well plate was sequenced on its own single-read 150-cycle Illumina NextSeq 550 flow cell. The original pipeline was this. The immunoSEQ output contained only junctional sequences without quality scores, so filtering could not match that applied to full-length reads. To assign V/J genes and CDR3, sequences were annotated against IMGT germline references using PyIR, a Python wrapper for IgBLAST v1.9. Reads with weak V/J assignments (E-value above 1e-6), missing CDR3, stop codons, out-of-frame junctions, or ambiguous translated residues were removed. V3J clonotypes were defined as sequences sharing the same inferred V gene, J gene, and CDR3 amino acid sequence. The percentage overlap between two repertoires was calculated by dividing the number of shared unique clonotypes by the size of the smaller repertoire. RTK rarefaction, the Chao1 estimator, and Recon v2.1 estimates of unobserved clonotypes were used to assess repertoire richness. Generation probabilities were computed with OLGA for all TCRbeta clonotypes obtained by the gDNA method from several donors. TCRdb mirrors the immuneACCESS table, restricted to in-frame sequences. Some clones are absent from its copies; in checked studies, under half trace to an unresolved V gene, and the reason for the others is unknown. V, J and clone size derive from that table, while D and trimming were established from the DNA sequence. Here the sample has about 2.5 million clones; around 90% occur a single time. The ten top clones hold about 0.36% of the sample.

Worth noting for this clone: Its specific antigen is unknown. Base-call qualities are not available, and no considerably larger clone is one nucleotide away.

This TCR came from a man aged 18 to 29 in good health. Some clones in this sample may be carry-over from other donors' samples. The rearranged segments are TRBV5-6 and TRBJ1-1, with TRBD1 perhaps the D gene, on 5 matching bases. Sequenced sample: naive CD4+ T cells from PBMCs. Taken with the paper, the label for cell subset or site translates to: CD45RA+ positively selected. This receptor carries the CDR3 CASSLGGTLMNTEAFF. The nucleotide sequence is TGTGCCAGCAGCTTGGGTGGGACTCTAATGAACACTGAAGCTTTCTTT.